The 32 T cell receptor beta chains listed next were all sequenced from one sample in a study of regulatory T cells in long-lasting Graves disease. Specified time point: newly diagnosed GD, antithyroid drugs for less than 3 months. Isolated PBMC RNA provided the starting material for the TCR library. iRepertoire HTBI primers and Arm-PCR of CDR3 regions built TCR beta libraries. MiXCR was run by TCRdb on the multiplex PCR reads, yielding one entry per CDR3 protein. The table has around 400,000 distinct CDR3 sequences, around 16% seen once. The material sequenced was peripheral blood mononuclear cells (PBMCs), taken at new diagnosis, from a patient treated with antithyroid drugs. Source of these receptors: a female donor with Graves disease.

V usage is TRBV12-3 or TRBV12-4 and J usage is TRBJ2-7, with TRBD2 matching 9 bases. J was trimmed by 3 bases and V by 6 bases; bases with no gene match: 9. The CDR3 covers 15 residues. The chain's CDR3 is CASSVELAGSYEQYF. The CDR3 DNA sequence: TGTGCCAGCAGCGTGGAACTAGCGGGTAGCTACGAGCAGTACTTC.

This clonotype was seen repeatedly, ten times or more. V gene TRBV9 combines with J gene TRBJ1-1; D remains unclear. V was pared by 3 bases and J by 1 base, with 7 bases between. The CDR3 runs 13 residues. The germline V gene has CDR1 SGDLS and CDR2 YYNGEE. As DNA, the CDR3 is TGTGCCAGCAGCGCCCAGTCGAACACTGAAGCTTTCTTT. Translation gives CASSAQSNTEAFF.

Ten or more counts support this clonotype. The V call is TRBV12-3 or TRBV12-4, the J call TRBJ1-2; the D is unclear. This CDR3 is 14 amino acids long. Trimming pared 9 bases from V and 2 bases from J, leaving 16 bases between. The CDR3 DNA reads TGTGCCAGTTCCGGGGAAGGGATAAACTATGGCTACACCTTC. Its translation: CASSGEGINYGYTF.

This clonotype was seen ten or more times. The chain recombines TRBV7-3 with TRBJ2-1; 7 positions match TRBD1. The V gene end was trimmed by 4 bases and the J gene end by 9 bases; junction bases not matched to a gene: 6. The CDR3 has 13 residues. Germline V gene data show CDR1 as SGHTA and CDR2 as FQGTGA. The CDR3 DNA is TGTGCCAGCAGCTCACGGACAGGAGGTGAGCAGTTCTTC. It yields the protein CASSSRTGGEQFF.

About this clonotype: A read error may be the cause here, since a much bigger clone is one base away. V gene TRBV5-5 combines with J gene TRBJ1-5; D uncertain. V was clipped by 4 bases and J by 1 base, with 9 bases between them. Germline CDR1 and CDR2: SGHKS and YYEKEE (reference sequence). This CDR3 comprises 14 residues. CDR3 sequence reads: CASSISQSNQPQHF. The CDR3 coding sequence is TGTGCCAGCAGCATCTCTCAGAGCAATCAGCCCCAGCATTTT.

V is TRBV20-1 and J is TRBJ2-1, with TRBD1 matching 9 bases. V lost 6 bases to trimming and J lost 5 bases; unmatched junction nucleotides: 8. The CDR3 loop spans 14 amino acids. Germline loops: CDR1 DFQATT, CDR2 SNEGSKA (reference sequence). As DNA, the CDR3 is TGCAGTGCCCCGGACAGGGGACTTAACAATGAGCAGTTCTTC. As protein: CSAPDRGLNNEQFF.

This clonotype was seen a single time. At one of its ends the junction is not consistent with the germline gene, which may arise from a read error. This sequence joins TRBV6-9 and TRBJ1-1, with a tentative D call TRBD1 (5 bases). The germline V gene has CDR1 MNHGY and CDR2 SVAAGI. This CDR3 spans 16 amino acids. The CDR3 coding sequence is TGTGCCAGCAGTTCCCTATGGGGACGGTTGAACATTGAAGCTTTCTTT. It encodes CASSSLWGRLNIEAFF.

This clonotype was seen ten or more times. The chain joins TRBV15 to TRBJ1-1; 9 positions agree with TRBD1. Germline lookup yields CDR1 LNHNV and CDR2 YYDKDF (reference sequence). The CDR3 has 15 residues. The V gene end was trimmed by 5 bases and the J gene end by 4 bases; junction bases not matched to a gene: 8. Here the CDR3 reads CATSVSGQGFTEAFF. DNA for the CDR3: TGTGCCACCAGCGTATCGGGACAGGGTTTCACTGAAGCTTTCTTT.

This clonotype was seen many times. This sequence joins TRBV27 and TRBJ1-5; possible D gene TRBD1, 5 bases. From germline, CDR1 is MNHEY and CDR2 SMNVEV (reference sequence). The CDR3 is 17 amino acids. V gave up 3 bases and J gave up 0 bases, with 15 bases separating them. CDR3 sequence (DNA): TGTGCCAGCAGTTTCAGGGATCCTAATTATAGCAATCAGCCCCAGCATTTT. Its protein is CASSFRDPNYSNQPQHF.

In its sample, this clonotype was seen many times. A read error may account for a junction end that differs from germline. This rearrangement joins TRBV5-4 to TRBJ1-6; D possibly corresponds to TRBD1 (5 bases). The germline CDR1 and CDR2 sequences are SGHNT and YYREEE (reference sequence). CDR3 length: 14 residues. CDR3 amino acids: CTSSPGRGNSPLHF. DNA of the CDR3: TGTACCAGCAGCCCGGGACGAGGAAATTCACCCCTCCACTTT.

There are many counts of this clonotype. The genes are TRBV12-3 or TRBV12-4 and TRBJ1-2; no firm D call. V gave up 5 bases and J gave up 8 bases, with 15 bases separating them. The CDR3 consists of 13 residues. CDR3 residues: CASSPSEGPGYTF. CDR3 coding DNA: TGTGCCAGCAGTCCCTCCGAGGGCCCCGGCTACACCTTC.

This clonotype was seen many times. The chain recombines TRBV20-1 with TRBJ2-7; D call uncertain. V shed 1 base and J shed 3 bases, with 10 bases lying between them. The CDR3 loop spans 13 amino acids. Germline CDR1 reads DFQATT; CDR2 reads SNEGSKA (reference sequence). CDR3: CSARGHSSYEQYF. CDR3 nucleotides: TGCAGTGCTAGAGGCCATAGCAGCTACGAGCAGTACTTC.

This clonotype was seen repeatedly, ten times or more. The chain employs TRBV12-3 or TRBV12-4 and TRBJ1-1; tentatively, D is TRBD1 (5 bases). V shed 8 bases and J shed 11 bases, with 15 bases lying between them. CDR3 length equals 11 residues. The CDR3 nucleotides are TGTGCCAGCCTGGGGGGAGCGGGGGCTTTCTTT. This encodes CASLGGAGAFF.

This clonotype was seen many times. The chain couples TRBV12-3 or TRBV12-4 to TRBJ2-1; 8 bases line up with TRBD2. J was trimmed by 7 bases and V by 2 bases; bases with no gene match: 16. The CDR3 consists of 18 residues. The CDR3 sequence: CASSLTGGAGGNKNEQFF. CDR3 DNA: TGTGCCAGCAGTTTAACGGGGGGCGCGGGAGGTAATAAAAATGAGCAGTTCTTC.

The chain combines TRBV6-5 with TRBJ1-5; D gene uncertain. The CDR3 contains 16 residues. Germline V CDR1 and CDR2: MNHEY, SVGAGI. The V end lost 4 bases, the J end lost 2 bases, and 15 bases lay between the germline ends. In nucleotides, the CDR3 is TGTGCCAGCAGTTCGCCCCGGCTCGTCGGCAATCAGCCCCAGCATTTT. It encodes CASSSPRLVGNQPQHF.

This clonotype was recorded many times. The CDR3 protein is CASKGRHGRTEAFF. The CDR3 DNA is TGTGCCAGCAAAGGGCGTCACGGTCGGACTGAAGCTTTCTTT. The genes are TRBV28 and TRBJ1-1; D not certain. From germline, CDR1 is MDHEN and CDR2 SYDVKM. Trimming cost V 7 bases and J 5 bases, with 17 bases left between them. The length of the CDR3 is 14 residues.

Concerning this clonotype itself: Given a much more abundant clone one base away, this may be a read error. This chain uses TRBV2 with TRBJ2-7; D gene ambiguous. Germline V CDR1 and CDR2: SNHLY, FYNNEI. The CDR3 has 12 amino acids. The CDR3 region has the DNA TGTGTCAGCAGTCGGACGGATTACGAGCAGTACTTC. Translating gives CVSSRTDYEQYF.

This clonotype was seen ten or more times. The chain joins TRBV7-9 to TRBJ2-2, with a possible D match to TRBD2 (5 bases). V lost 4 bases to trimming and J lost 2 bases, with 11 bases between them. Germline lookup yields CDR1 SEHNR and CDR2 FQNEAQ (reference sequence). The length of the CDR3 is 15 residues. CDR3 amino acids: CASSSETGNTGELFF. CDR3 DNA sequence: TGTGCCAGCAGCTCAGAGACGGGAAACACCGGGGAGCTGTTTTTT.

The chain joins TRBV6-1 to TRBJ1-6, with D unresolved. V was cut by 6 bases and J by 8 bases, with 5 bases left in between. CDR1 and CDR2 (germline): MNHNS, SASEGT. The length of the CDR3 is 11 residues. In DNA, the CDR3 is TGTGCCAGCAGGGAGGATTCACCCCTCCACTTT. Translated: CASREDSPLHF.

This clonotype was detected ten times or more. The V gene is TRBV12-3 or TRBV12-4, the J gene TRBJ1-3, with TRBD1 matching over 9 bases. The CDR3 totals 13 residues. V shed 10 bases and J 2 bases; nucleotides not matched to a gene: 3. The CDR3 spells CATRQGAGNTIYF. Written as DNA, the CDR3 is TGTGCCACTCGACAGGGGGCTGGAAACACCATATATTTT.

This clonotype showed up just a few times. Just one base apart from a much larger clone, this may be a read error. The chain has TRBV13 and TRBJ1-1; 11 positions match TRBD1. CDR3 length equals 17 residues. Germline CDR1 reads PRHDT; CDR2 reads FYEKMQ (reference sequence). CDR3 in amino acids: CAGSPRYTGTGGTEAFF. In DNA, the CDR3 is TGTGCCGGCAGCCCCCGCTACACCGGGACAGGGGGCACTGAAGCTTTCTTT.

This CDR3 is CSVVAGGPLQETQYF. In DNA, the CDR3 is TGCAGCGTTGTAGCGGGGGGTCCTCTACAAGAGACCCAGTACTTC. The V call is TRBV29-1, the J call TRBJ2-5, with 10 bases aligning to TRBD2. With 4 bases clipped from V and 2 bases from J, the junction kept 7 bases outside the gene matches. CDR1 and CDR2 (germline): SQVTM, ANQGSEA. The CDR3 sequence is 15 residues long. The full variable domain, completed using reference TRBV29-1 and TRBJ2-5, is SAVISQKPSRDICQRGTSLTIQCQVDSQVTMMFWYRQQPGQSLTLIATANQGSEATYESGFVIDKFPISRPNLTFSTLTVSNMSPEDSSIYLCSVVAGGPLQETQYFGPGTRLLVL.

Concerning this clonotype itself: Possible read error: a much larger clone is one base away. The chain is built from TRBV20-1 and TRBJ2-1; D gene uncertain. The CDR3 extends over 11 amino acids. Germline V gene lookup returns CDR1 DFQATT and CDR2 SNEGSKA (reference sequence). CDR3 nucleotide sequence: TGCAGCCTTTTACGGTGGGATGAGCAGTTCTTC. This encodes CSLLRWDEQFF.

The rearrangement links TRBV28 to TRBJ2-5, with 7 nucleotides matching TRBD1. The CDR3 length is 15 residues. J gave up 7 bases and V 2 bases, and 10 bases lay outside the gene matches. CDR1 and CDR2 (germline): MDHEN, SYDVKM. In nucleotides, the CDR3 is TGTGCCAGCAGTTTACCCGGGACAGAAAGTGGGACCCAGTACTTC. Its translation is CASSLPGTESGTQYF.

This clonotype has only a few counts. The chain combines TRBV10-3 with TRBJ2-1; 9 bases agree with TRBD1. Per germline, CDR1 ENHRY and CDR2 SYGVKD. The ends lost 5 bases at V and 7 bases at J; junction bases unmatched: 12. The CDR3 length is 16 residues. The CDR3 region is CAISPVTGGEGNEQFF. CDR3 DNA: TGTGCCATCAGTCCAGTGACAGGGGGGGAAGGGAATGAGCAGTTCTTC.

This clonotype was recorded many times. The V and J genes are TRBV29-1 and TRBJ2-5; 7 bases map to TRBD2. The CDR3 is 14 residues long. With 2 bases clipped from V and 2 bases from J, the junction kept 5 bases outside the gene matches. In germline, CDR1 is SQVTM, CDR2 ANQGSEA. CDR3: CSVEWRAGQETQYF. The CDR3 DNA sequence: TGCAGCGTTGAATGGAGAGCGGGGCAAGAGACCCAGTACTTC.

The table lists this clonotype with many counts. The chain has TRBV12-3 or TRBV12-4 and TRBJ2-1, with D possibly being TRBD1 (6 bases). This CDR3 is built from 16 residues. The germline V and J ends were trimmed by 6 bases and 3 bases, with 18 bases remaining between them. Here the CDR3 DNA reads TGTGCCAGCAGATACGCACCGGGACAAATCTACAATGAGCAGTTCTTC. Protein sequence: CASRYAPGQIYNEQFF.

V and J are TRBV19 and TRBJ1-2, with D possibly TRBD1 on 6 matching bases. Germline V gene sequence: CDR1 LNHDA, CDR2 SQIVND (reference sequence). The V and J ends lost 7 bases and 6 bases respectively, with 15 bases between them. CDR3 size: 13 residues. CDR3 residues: CASTQQGRDGYTF. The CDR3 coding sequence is TGTGCCAGTACTCAACAGGGAAGGGATGGCTACACCTTC.

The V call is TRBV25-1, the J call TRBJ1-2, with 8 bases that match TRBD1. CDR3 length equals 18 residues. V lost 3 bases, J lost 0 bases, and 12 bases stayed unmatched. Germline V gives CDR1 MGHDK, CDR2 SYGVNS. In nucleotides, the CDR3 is TGTGCCAGCAGTGATTGGCGACAGGGGAGGCCCTCTAACTATGGCTACACCTTC. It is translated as CASSDWRQGRPSNYGYTF.

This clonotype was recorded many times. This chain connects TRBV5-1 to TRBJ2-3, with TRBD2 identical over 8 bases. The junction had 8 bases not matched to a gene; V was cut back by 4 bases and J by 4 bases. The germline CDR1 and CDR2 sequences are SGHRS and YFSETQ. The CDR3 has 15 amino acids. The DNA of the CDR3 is TGCGCCAGCAGCCCCGGGACTAGAGAGGCAGATACGCAGTATTTT. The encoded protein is CASSPGTREADTQYF.

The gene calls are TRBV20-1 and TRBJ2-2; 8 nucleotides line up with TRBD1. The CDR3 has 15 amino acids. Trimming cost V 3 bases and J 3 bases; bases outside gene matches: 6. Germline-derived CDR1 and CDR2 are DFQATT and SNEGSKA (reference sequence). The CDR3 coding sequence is TGCAGTGCTAGGGACAGGGCAATAGACACCGGGGAGCTGTTTTTT. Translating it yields CSARDRAIDTGELFF.

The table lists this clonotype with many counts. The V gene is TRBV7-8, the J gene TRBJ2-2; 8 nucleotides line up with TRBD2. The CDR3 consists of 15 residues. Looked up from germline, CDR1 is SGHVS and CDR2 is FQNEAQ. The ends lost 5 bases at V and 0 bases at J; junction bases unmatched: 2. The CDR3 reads CASSVSGANTGELFF. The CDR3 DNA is TGTGCCAGCAGCGTTAGCGGGGCGAACACCGGGGAGCTGTTTTTT.